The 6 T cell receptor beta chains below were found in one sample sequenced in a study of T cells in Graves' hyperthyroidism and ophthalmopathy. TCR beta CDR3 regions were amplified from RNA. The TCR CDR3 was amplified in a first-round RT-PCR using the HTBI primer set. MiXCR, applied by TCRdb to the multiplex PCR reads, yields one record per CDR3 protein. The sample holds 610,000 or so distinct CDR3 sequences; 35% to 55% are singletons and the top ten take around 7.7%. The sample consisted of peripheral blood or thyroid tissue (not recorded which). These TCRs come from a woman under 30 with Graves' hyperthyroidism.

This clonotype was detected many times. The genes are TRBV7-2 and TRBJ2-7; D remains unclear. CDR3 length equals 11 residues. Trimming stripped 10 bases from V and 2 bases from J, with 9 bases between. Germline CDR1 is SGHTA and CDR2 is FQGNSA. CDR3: CATLKTYEQYF. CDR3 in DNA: TGTGCCACCCTTAAAACCTACGAGCAGTACTTC.

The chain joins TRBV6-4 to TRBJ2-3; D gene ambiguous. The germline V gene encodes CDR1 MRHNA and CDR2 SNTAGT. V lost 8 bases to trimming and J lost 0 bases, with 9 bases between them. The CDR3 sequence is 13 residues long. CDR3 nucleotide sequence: TGTGCCAGCTGGCTGACTAGCACAGATACGCAGTATTTT. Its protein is CASWLTSTDTQYF.

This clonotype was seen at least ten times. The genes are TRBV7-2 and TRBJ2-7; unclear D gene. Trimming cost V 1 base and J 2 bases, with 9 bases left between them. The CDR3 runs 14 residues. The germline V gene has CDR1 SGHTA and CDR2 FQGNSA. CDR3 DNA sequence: TGTGCCAGCAGCTTAGTGGTGGGGACCTACGAGCAGTACTTC. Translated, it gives CASSLVVGTYEQYF.

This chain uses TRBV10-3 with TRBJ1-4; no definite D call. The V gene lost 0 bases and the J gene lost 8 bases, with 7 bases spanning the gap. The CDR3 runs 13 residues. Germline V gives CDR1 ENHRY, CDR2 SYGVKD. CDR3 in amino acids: CAISESGREKLFF. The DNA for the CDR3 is TGTGCCATCAGTGAGTCTGGGAGGGAAAAACTGTTTTTT.

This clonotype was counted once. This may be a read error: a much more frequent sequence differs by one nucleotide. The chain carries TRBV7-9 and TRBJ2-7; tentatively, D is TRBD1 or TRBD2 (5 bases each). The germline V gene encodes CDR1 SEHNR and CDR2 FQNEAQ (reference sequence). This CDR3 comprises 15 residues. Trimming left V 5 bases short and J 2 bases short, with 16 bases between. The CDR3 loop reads CASSPSIGDPYEQYF. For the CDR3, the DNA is TGTGCCAGCAGCCCCTCAATAGGGGACCCCTACGAGCAGTACTTC. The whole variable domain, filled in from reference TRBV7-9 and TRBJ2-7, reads DTGVSQNPRHKITKRGQNVTFRCDPISEHNRLYWYRQTLGQGPEFLTYFQNEAQLEKSRLLSDRFSAERPKGSFSTLEIQRTEQGDSAMYLCASSPSIGDPYEQYFGPGTRLTVT.

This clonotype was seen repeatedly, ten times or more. In DNA form, the CDR3 reads TGTGCCAGCAGTTACAGCGGGAGTCCCCACGAGCAGTACTTC. As protein: CASSYSGSPHEQYF. The V call is TRBV6-5, the J call TRBJ2-7, with 8 bases matching TRBD2. With 2 bases clipped from V and 5 bases from J, the junction kept 5 bases outside the gene matches. This CDR3 region has 14 residues. Germline values: CDR1 MNHEY, CDR2 SVGAGI.